This TCR beta chain appears in the sequencing data of a study of cytomegalovirus exposure and HLA in healthy donors. Whole-study results and caveats: The productive fraction for most TCR beta V segments was about 87% or about 30% in an earlier analysis. The study recorded 150 to 200 TCR beta chains that were cytomegalovirus-associated. Roughly uniform sequencing depth across donors was assumed, possibly incorrectly. A later analysis appeared to link common viral pathogens to several of the most significant clusters.

About this clone: Its antigen is not identified.

PCR used 60 Vbeta primers and 13 Jbeta primers. Assay used: immunoSEQ multiplex PCR; TCRdb lists only in-frame clones, some missing. The data contain around 200,000 clones, 80% of them seen just once; the ten biggest clones take up roughly 0.7%. The CDR3 has 17 amino acids. With V trimmed by 6 bases and J by 2 bases, 14 bases remained unmatched. The germline V gene has CDR1 SEHNR and CDR2 FQNEAQ (reference sequence). The chain joins TRBV7-9 to TRBJ2-3; 7 bases align to TRBD1. This receptor was identified in a boy younger than 18 in good health and CMV-seronegative. Sequencing was done on a sample of PBMCs. The CDR3 DNA is TGTGCCAGCAGTCAGGACAGGTCCATACATTACACAGATACGCAGTATTTT. As protein: CASSQDRSIHYTDTQYF.